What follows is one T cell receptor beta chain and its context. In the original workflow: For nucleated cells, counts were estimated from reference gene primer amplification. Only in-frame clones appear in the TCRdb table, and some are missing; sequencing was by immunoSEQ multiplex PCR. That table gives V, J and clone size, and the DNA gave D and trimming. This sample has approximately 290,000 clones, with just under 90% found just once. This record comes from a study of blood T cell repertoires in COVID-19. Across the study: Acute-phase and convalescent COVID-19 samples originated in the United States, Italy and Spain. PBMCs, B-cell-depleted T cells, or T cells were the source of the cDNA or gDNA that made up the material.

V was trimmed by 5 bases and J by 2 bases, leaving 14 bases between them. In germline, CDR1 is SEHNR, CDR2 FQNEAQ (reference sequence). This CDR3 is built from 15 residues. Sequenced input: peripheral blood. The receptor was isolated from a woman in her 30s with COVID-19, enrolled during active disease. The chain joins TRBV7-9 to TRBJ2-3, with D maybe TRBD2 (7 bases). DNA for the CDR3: TGTGCCAGCAGCCAAAAAGGGGGGGCCACAGATACGCAGTATTTT. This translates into CASSQKGGATDTQYF.